This T cell receptor beta chain emerged from a study of HIV-infected patients and healthy controls. Study results and caveats: Compared with untreated HIV+ repertoires, healthy controls showed roughly threefold more distinct CDR3s and higher Shannon diversity. HIV-infected repertoires had significantly higher mean Gini indices than controls, possibly reflecting oligoclonality. HIV+ repertoires were severely depleted of MAIT alpha-chain CDR3s, unlike healthy controls.

J was trimmed by 3 bases and V by 5 bases; bases with no gene match: 4. The CDR3 length is 15 residues. Germline-derived CDR1 and CDR2 are PRHDT and FYEKMQ (reference sequence). cDNA was made from about 480 ng RNA using alpha and beta constant primers. Using multiplexing indices, alpha and beta chain libraries were generated apart by chain-specific third strand synthesis. TCRdb fed the 5' RACE reads into MiXCR, producing one record per CDR3 protein. This table has a few thousand distinct CDR3 sequences, roughly 10% appearing once. All unsorted peripheral T cells were captured because whole blood was used without fractionation. Details on this clonotype: Its target is not known.

The receptor was isolated from an adult with HIV infection. This chain joins TRBV13 and TRBJ2-5, with 12 bases aligning to TRBD2. The sequencing here drew on blood, taken before antiretroviral therapy. For the CDR3, the DNA is TGTGCCAGCAGCCTCCGGACTAGCGGGGAAGAGACCCAGTACTTC. This translates into CASSLRTSGEETQYF.